These 6 T cell receptor beta chains originate from one sample sequenced in a study of shared clonotypes between healthy human individuals. Some clones are missing from TCRdb's copy, which holds only in-frame ones; the method was immunoSEQ multiplex PCR. Of about 2,200,000 clones listed, 90% to 95% are singletons. Naive CD8 populations comprised CD45RO-negative cells positively selected for CCR7, excluding terminally differentiated effector memory CD45RA+ cells. Sequenced: naive CD8+ T cells from PBMCs. Receptors originate from a man aged 18 to 29 in good health. Some clones in this sample may be carry-over from other donors' samples.

V usage is TRBV9 and J usage is TRBJ2-7, with 8 bases matching TRBD2. The germline V gene has CDR1 SGDLS and CDR2 YYNGEE. The CDR3 loop spans 17 amino acids. With V trimmed by 2 bases and J by 6 bases, 16 bases remained unmatched. CDR3: CASSVSGTSGGSSEQYF. In DNA form, the CDR3 reads TGTGCCAGCAGCGTTAGTGGGACTAGTGGCGGATCGAGCGAGCAGTACTTC.

The chain recombines TRBV19 with TRBJ1-4; D gene uncertain. Trimming removed 5 bases at V and 0 bases at J, with 10 bases between. Germline V gene data show CDR1 as LNHDA and CDR2 as SQIVND (reference sequence). This CDR3 comprises 15 residues. The CDR3 DNA reads as TGTGCCAGTAGTGCTGACGACGCAACTAATGAAAAACTGTTTTTT. Translated, it gives CASSADDATNEKLFF.

The chain recombines TRBV27 with TRBJ2-5, with D tentatively TRBD1 (5 bases). The CDR3 sequence is 14 residues long. V was pared by 7 bases and J by 3 bases, with 15 bases between. Germline assignment: CDR1 MNHEY and CDR2 SMNVEV (reference sequence). CDR3 sequence reads: CASTHLIGEETQYF. DNA for the CDR3: TGTGCCAGCACCCACCTAATAGGGGAAGAGACCCAGTACTTC.

The chain recombines TRBV14 with TRBJ2-3; D is perhaps TRBD1 (6 bases). The CDR3 sequence is 15 residues long. V dropped 1 base and J dropped 4 bases, with 12 bases sitting between them. CDR1 is SGHDN, CDR2 FVKESK, per germline. CDR3 sequence (DNA): TGTGCCAGCAGCCAAGGAGGGCCAGGGGCAGATACGCAGTATTTT. It codes for CASSQGGPGADTQYF.

This rearrangement joins TRBV28 to TRBJ2-3; D may be TRBD1 (6 bases). The CDR3 sequence is 15 residues long. V lost 4 bases to trimming and J lost 5 bases, with 16 bases between them. CDR1 and CDR2 from the germline V gene are MDHEN and SYDVKM. The CDR3 DNA is TGTGCCAGCAGTTGGACAGTTTCAAGCCGAGATACGCAGTATTTT. It yields the protein CASSWTVSSRDTQYF. The entire variable domain, with the rest obtained from reference TRBV28 and TRBJ2-3, is as follows: DVKVTQSSRYLVKRTGEKVFLECVQDMDHENMFWYRQDPGLGLRLIYFSYDVKMKEKGDIPEGYSVSREKKERFSLILESASTNQTSMYLCASSWTVSSRDTQYFGPGTRLTVL.

This clone has just a few counts. The chain has TRBV19 and TRBJ1-1; the D is unclear. CDR3 length equals 15 residues. V lost 6 bases to trimming and J lost 2 bases, with 16 bases between them. Germline-derived CDR1 and CDR2 are LNHDA and SQIVND (reference sequence). The CDR3 DNA sequence: TGTGCCAGTAGCCGGACCCCATATGCTAACACTGAAGCTTTCTTT. Translating it yields CASSRTPYANTEAFF.